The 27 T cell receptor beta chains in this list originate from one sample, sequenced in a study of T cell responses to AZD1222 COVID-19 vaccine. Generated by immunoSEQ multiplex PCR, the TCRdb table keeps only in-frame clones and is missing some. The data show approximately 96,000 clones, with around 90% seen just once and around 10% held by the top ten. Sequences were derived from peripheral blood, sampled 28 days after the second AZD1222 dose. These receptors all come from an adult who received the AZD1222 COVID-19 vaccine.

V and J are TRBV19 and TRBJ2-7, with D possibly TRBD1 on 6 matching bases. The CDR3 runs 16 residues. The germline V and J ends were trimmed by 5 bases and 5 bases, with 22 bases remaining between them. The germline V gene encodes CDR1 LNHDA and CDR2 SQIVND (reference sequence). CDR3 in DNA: TGTGCCAGTAGTCCGTTAGGGACACCGTCCCCCAACGAGCAGTACTTC. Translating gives CASSPLGTPSPNEQYF. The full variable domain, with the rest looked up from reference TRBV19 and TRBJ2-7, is DGGITQSPKYLFRKEGQNVTLSCEQNLNHDAMYWYRQDPGQGLRLIYYSQIVNDFQKGDIAEGYSVSREKKESFPLTVTSAQKNPTAFYLCASSPLGTPSPNEQYFGPGTRLTVT.

The chain's CDR3 is CASSDTTGQGALYEQYF. Here the CDR3 DNA reads TGTGCCAGTAGTGATACTACGGGACAGGGGGCCCTCTACGAGCAGTACTTC. This rearrangement joins TRBV19 to TRBJ2-7, with 12 bases aligning to TRBD1. CDR1 LNHDA and CDR2 SQIVND come from the germline V gene (reference sequence). The CDR3 runs to 17 residues. With 5 bases clipped from V and 3 bases from J, the junction kept 11 bases outside the gene matches.

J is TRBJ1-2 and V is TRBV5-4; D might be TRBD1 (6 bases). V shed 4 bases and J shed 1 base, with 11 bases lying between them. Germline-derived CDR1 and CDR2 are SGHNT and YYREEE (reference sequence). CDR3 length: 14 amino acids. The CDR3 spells CASSPDRNNYGYTF. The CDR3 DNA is TGTGCCAGCAGCCCAGACAGGAATAACTATGGCTACACCTTC.

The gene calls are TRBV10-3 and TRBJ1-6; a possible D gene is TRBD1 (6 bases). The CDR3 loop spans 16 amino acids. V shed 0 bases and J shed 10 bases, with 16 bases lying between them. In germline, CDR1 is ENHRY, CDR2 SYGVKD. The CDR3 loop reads CAISESMRTANSPLHF. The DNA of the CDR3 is TGTGCCATCAGTGAGTCGATGAGGACAGCAAACTCACCCCTCCACTTT.

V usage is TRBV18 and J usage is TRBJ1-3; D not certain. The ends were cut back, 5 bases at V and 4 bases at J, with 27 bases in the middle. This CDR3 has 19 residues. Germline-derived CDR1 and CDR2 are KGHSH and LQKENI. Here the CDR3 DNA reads TGTGCCAGCTCATCAAACAAGAAATCGCAGCCGACGTCCGGAAACACCATATATTTT. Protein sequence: CASSSNKKSQPTSGNTIYF. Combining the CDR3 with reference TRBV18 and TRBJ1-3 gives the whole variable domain NAGVMQNPRHLVRRRGQEARLRCSPMKGHSHVYWYRQLPEEGLKFMVYLQKENIIDESGMPKERFSAEFPKEGPSILRIQQVVRGDSAAYFCASSSNKKSQPTSGNTIYFGEGSWLTVV.

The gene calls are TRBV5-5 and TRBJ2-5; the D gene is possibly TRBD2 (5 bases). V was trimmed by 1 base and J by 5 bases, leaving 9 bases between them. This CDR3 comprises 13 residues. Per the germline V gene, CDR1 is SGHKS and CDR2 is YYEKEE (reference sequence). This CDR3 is CASSLPGSETQYF. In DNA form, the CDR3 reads TGTGCCAGCAGCTTGCCGGGGTCGGAGACCCAGTACTTC.

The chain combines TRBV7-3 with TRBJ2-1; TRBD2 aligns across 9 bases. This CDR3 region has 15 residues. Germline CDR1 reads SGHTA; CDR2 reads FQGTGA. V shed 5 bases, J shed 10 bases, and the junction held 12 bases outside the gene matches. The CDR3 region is CASSRTLAGPGEQFF. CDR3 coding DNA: TGTGCCAGCAGCCGAACTCTAGCGGGACCGGGGGAGCAGTTCTTC.

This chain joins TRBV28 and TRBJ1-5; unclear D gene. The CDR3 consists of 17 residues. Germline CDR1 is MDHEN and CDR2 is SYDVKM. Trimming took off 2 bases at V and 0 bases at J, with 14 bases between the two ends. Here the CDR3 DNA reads TGTGCCAGCAGTTTAGACGCCCCCGGGATTAGCAATCAGCCCCAGCATTTT. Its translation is CASSLDAPGISNQPQHF.

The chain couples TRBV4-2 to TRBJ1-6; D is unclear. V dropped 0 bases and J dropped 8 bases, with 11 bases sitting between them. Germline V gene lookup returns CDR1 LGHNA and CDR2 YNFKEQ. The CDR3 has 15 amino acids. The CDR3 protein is CASSQEPGADSPLHF. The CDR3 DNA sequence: TGTGCCAGCAGCCAAGAACCCGGAGCCGATTCACCCCTCCACTTT.

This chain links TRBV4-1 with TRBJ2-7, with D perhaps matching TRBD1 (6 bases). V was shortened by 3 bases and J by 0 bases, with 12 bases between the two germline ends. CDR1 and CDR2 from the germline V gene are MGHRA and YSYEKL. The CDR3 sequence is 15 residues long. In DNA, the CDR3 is TGCGCCAGCAGCCACCTACAGGGTCTCTCCTACGAGCAGTACTTC. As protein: CASSHLQGLSYEQYF.

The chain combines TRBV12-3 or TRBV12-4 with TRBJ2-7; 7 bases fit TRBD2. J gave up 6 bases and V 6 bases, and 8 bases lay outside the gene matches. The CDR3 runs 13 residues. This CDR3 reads CASSLRGGFEQYF. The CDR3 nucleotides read TGTGCCAGCAGCCTAAGGGGAGGGTTCGAGCAGTACTTC.

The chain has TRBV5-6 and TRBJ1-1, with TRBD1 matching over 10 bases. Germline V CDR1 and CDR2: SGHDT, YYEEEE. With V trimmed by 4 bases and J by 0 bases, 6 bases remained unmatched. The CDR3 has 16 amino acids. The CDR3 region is CASSRGTGAMNTEAFF. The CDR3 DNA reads TGTGCCAGCAGCCGCGGGACAGGGGCTATGAACACTGAAGCTTTCTTT.

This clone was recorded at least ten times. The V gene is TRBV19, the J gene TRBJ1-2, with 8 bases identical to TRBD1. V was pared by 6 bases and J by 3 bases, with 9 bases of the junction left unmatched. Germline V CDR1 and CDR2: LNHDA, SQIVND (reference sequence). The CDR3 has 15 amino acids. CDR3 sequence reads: CASSQSGGTYYGYTF. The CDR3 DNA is TGTGCCAGTAGCCAGTCAGGGGGCACATACTATGGCTACACCTTC.

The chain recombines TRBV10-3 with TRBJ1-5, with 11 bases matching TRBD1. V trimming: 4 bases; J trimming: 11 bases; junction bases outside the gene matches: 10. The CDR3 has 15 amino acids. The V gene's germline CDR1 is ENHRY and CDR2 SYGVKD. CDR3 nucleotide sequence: TGTGCCATCAGTGCCTCGGGACAGGGGGTCAGGGCCCAGCATTTT. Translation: CAISASGQGVRAQHF.

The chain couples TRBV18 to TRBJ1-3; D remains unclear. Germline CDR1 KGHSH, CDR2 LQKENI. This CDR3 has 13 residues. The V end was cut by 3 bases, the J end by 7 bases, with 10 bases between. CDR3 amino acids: CASSPTSENTIYF. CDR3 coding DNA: TGTGCCAGCTCACCCACAAGTGAGAACACCATATATTTT.

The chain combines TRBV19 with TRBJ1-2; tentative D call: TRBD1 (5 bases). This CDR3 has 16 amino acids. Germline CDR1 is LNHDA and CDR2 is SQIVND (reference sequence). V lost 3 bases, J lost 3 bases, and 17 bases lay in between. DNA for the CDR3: TGTGCCAGTAGTATTGGGGAAGGGGCGAATGACTATGGCTACACCTTC. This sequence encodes CASSIGEGANDYGYTF.

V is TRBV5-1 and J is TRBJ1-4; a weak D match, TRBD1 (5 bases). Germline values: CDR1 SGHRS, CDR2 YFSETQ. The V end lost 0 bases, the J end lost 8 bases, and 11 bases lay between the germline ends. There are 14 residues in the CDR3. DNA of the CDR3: TGCGCCAGCAGCTTGGGGGGGAGCAGGGAAAAACTGTTTTTT. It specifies CASSLGGSREKLFF.

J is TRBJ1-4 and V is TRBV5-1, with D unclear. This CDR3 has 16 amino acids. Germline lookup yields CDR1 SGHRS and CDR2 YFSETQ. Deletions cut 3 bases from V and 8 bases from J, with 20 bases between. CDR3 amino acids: CASSSSTLNRGEKLFF. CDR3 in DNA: TGCGCCAGCAGCTCCTCGACTCTCAACCGGGGAGAAAAACTGTTTTTT.

The CDR3 sequence: CAISPQGVSSNQPQHF. As DNA, the CDR3 is TGTGCCATCAGTCCTCAGGGGGTGTCAAGCAATCAGCCCCAGCATTTT. The chain has TRBV10-3 and TRBJ1-5, with TRBD1 identical over 7 bases. Germline trimming cut 5 bases from V and 1 base from J; bases unmatched to any gene: 8. Germline CDR1 is ENHRY and CDR2 is SYGVKD. The CDR3 contains 16 residues.

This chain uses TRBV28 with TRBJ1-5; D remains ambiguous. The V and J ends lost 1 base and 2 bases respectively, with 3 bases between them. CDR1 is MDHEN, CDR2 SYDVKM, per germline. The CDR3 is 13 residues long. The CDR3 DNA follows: TGTGCCAGCAGTTTATTCGGCAATCAGCCCCAGCATTTT. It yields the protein CASSLFGNQPQHF.

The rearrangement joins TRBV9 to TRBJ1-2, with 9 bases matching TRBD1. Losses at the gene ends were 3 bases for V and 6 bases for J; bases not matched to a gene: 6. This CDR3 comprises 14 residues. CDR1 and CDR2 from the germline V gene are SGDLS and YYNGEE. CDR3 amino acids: CASSGGQGFDGYTF. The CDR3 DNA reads TGTGCCAGCAGCGGCGGACAGGGGTTCGATGGCTACACCTTC.

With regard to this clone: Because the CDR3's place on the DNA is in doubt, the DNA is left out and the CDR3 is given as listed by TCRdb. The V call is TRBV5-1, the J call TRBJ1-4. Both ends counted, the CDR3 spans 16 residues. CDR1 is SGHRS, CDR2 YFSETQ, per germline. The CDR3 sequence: CASILGCFATNEKLFF.

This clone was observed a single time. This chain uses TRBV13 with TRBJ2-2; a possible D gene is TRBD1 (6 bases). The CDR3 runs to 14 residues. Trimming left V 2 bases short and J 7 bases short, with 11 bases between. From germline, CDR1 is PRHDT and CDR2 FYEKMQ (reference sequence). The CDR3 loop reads CASSLHPGVGELFF. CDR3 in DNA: TGTGCCAGCAGCTTACACCCAGGGGTCGGGGAGCTGTTTTTT.

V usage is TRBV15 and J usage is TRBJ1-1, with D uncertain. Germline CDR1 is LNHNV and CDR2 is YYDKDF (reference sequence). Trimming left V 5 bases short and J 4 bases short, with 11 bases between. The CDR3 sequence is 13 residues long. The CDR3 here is CATSLGAGTEAFF. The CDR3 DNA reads TGTGCCACCAGCTTAGGAGCCGGCACTGAAGCTTTCTTT.

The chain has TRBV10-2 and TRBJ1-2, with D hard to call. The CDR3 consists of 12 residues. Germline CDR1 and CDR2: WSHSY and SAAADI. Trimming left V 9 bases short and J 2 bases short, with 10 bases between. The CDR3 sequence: CASKDGNYGYTF. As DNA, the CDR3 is TGCGCCAGTAAGGACGGGAACTATGGCTACACCTTC.

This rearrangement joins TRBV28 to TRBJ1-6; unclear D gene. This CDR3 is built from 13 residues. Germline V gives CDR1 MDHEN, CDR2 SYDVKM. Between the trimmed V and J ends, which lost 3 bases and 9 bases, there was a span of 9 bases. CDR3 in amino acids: CASSFGLTSPLHF. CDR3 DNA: TGTGCCAGCAGTTTTGGCTTAACTTCACCCCTCCACTTT.

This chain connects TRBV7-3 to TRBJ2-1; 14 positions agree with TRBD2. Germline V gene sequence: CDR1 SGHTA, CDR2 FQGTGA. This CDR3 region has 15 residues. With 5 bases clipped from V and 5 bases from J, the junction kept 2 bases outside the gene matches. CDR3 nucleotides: TGTGCCAGCAGCCTGGGACTAGCGGGAGACAATGAGCAGTTCTTC. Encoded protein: CASSLGLAGDNEQFF.